The source of this TCR beta chain is a study of somatic mutations in cytotoxic T cells in rheumatoid arthritis. Looked up from germline, CDR1 is SEHNR and CDR2 is FQNEAQ (reference sequence). The CDR3 has 12 amino acids. Deletions cut 1 base from V and 6 bases from J, with 6 bases between. Data came from immunoSEQ multiplex PCR; TCRdb stores just in-frame clones and leaves some out. The sample carries about 26,000 clones, 82% recorded once. The chain has TRBV7-9 and TRBJ1-2; D is ambiguous. The specimen was CD8+ T cells sorted from blood. The sequence was collected from a man aged 45-60 years in good health. The CDR3 loop is CASSLVTDGYTF. The DNA of the CDR3 is TGTGCCAGCAGCTTAGTAACGGATGGCTACACCTTC.